One sample yielded the 27 T cell receptor beta chains listed below, sequenced in a study of early T cells in non-severe SARS-CoV-2 infection. Each CDR3 protein gets one entry after TCRdb re-called the 5' RACE reads with MiXCR. The table lists fewer than 45,000 distinct CDR3 sequences, 8.5% to 10% of them singletons. Sequences were obtained from whole blood. The receptors originated from an adult who was a healthcare worker with PCR-confirmed SARS-CoV-2 infection or an uninfected control (not recorded which).

This clonotype was detected ten times or more. The chain combines TRBV15 with TRBJ1-5, with a tentative D call TRBD1 (6 bases). Looked up from germline, CDR1 is LNHNV and CDR2 is YYDKDF (reference sequence). The CDR3 extends over 16 amino acids. Trimming took off 1 base at V and 2 bases at J, with 12 bases between the two ends. CDR3 sequence reads: CATSRGGQRGNQPQHF. The CDR3 nucleotides are TGTGCCACCAGCAGAGGTGGACAGAGGGGCAATCAGCCCCAGCATTTT.

This clonotype was seen more than once but under ten times. This chain joins TRBV20-1 and TRBJ1-6, with a possible D match to TRBD1 (5 bases). The CDR3 length is 15 residues. CDR1 and CDR2 from the germline V gene are DFQATT and SNEGSKA (reference sequence). Trimming cost V 6 bases and J 1 base, with 13 bases left between them. In DNA, the CDR3 is TGCAGTGCCGATGAGGGGAGGTCCTATAATTCACCCCTCCACTTT. It codes for CSADEGRSYNSPLHF.

J is TRBJ1-2 and V is TRBV6-2 or TRBV6-3; D is ambiguous. CDR1 is MNHEY, CDR2 SVGEGT, per germline. The CDR3 is 13 amino acids. Trimming removed 5 bases at V and 3 bases at J, with 10 bases between. The CDR3 here is CASSPDGDYGYTF. CDR3 nucleotides: TGTGCCAGCAGTCCCGACGGTGACTATGGCTACACCTTC.

The rearrangement uses TRBV29-1 and TRBJ2-5; D is ambiguous. This CDR3 region has 10 residues. The ends were cut back, 5 bases at V and 5 bases at J, with 6 bases in the middle. Germline loops: CDR1 SQVTM, CDR2 ANQGSEA. This CDR3 is CSVSLETQYF. The CDR3 DNA sequence: TGCAGCGTTAGTCTCGAGACCCAGTACTTC.

The genes are TRBV6-5 and TRBJ2-1; perhaps TRBD1 as D (5 bases). CDR1 MNHEY and CDR2 SVGAGI come from the germline V gene. The V and J ends lost 1 base and 7 bases respectively, with 17 bases between them. This CDR3 has 16 amino acids. Here the CDR3 DNA reads TGTGCCAGCAGTTACTTTAGGGGCGAAGGATTGAATGAGCAGTTCTTC. It yields the protein CASSYFRGEGLNEQFF.

This clonotype was observed many times. The gene calls are TRBV10-3 and TRBJ2-3; D possibly corresponds to TRBD2 (6 bases). From germline, CDR1 is ENHRY and CDR2 SYGVKD. This CDR3 contains 14 residues. Trimming shortened V by 2 bases and J by 5 bases, and 11 bases separated the two germline ends. The CDR3 region has the DNA TGTGCCATCAGTGAGGTGCGGGGCTTAGATACGCAGTATTTT. It yields the protein CAISEVRGLDTQYF.

This sequence joins TRBV27 and TRBJ2-2; D not resolved. In germline, CDR1 is MNHEY, CDR2 SMNVEV (reference sequence). There are 13 residues in the CDR3. V shed 2 bases and J shed 6 bases, with 7 bases lying between them. This chain's CDR3 is CASSLRPPGELFF. The CDR3 DNA follows: TGTGCCAGCAGTTTACGTCCCCCCGGGGAGCTGTTTTTT.

This clonotype was observed many times. The rearrangement joins TRBV7-2 to TRBJ2-5; D not resolved. V was clipped by 3 bases and J by 4 bases, with 6 bases between them. The V gene's germline CDR1 is SGHTA and CDR2 FQGNSA. There are 12 residues in the CDR3. DNA of the CDR3: TGTGCCAGCAGCTTCTACAGAGAGACCCAGTACTTC. It encodes CASSFYRETQYF.

This chain links TRBV4-3 with TRBJ1-2; 8 bases line up with TRBD1. The trim removed 0 bases at V and 4 bases at J, leaving 4 bases unmatched. The germline V gene encodes CDR1 LGHNA and CDR2 YSLEER. The CDR3 length is 15 residues. The CDR3 coding sequence is TGCGCCAGCAGCCAAGATAAGGGACAGGCCTATGGCTACACCTTC. It encodes CASSQDKGQAYGYTF.

V usage is TRBV5-1 and J usage is TRBJ2-1; no definite D call. V gave up 0 bases and J gave up 5 bases, with 6 bases separating them. The CDR3 spans 13 residues. Germline loops: CDR1 SGHRS, CDR2 YFSETQ. CDR3 bases: TGCGCCAGCAGCTTGGGACGGAACAATGAGCAGTTCTTC. As protein: CASSLGRNNEQFF.

The gene calls are TRBV29-1 and TRBJ2-7; TRBD2 aligns across 9 bases. The CDR3 sequence is 13 residues long. V dropped 3 bases and J dropped 9; count of bases not matched to a gene: 9. Germline V lookup: CDR1 SQVTM, CDR2 ANQGSEA. For the CDR3, the DNA is TGCAGCGTTGAGTACGGCGGGGGGGCAGGGCAGTACTTC. This gives the protein CSVEYGGGAGQYF.

This clonotype has at least ten counts. J is TRBJ2-3 and V is TRBV3-1, with 10 nucleotides matching TRBD2. The CDR3 loop spans 18 amino acids. CDR1 is LGHDT and CDR2 is YNNKEL in the germline V gene (reference sequence). The trim removed 0 bases at V and 1 base at J, leaving 7 bases unmatched. CDR3 amino acids: CASSQDRSTSGGTDTQYF. The CDR3 DNA is TGTGCCAGCAGCCAAGACAGAAGTACTAGCGGGGGCACAGATACGCAGTATTTT.

This clonotype was seen repeatedly, ten times or more. The CDR3 DNA is TGTGCCAGCAGCCAAGGCTATGGGGGTGGCTACACCTTC. Encoded protein: CASSQGYGGGYTF. This rearrangement joins TRBV11-2 to TRBJ1-2; TRBD1 might be the D (5 bases). Germline lookup yields CDR1 SGHAT and CDR2 FQNNGV. Trimming removed 5 bases from V and 7 bases from J, with 14 bases in between. CDR3 length: 13 amino acids.

The chain recombines TRBV29-1 with TRBJ2-3, with D uncertain. This CDR3 is 13 amino acids long. With 4 bases removed from V and 4 bases from J, the gap between germline ends came to 12 bases. Per germline, CDR1 SQVTM and CDR2 ANQGSEA. Here the CDR3 reads CSVALPLSDTQYF. The DNA of the CDR3 is TGCAGCGTTGCCCTTCCCTTGTCAGATACGCAGTATTTT.

V gene TRBV19 combines with J gene TRBJ2-2; D possibly corresponds to TRBD1 (6 bases). The CDR3 loop spans 16 amino acids. Germline lookup yields CDR1 LNHDA and CDR2 SQIVND (reference sequence). V lost 5 bases and J lost 0, with 13 bases in between. The CDR3 coding sequence is TGTGCCAGTAGTGCATTCCGGACAGCGAACACCGGGGAGCTGTTTTTT. Translated, it gives CASSAFRTANTGELFF.

Relative to its sample, this clonotype is medium-sized (0.01 to 0.1%). The J gene is TRBJ2-1, the V gene TRBV11-2; 7 bases are a match to TRBD1. With V trimmed by 2 bases and J by 6 bases, 4 bases remained unmatched. This CDR3 has 14 amino acids. Germline V CDR1 and CDR2: SGHAT, FQNNGV. The CDR3 DNA is TGTGCCAGCAGCTTAAACAGGGGAATCAATGAGCAGTTCTTC. Its translation: CASSLNRGINEQFF.

This clonotype was detected ten times or more. This sequence joins TRBV6-6 and TRBJ1-3; D is ambiguous. This CDR3 region has 15 residues. V dropped 6 bases and J dropped 0 bases, with 12 bases sitting between them. Germline assignment: CDR1 MNHNY and CDR2 SVGAGI (reference sequence). The CDR3 nucleotides are TGTGCCAGCAGCCCCCAGACGGCCTCTGGAAACACCATATATTTT. Translating it yields CASSPQTASGNTIYF.

In this sample, this clonotype turned up many times. CDR3 nucleotides: TGTGCCAGCAGCTCCCACCTCCAGACACTCCGAAAAGGAAATGAGCAGTTCTTC. Translation: CASSSHLQTLRKGNEQFF. The chain has TRBV2 and TRBJ2-1; D unresolved. Germline CDR1 and CDR2: SNHLY and FYNNEI. Between the trimmed V and J ends, which lost 6 bases and 7 bases, there was a span of 28 bases. The CDR3 runs to 18 residues. The full variable domain, rest sourced from reference TRBV2 and TRBJ2-1, is EPEVTQTPSHQVTQMGQEVILRCVPISNHLYFYWYRQILGQKVEFLVSFYNNEISEKSEIFDDQFSVERPDGSNFTLKIRSTKLEDSAMYFCASSSHLQTLRKGNEQFFGPGTRLTVL.

This clonotype was seen repeatedly, ten times or more. The chain couples TRBV20-1 to TRBJ2-7; TRBD1 matches at 11 bases. In germline, CDR1 is DFQATT, CDR2 SNEGSKA (reference sequence). The CDR3 spans 14 residues. V lost 6 bases, J lost 3 bases, and 7 bases stayed unmatched. DNA of the CDR3: TGCAGTGCAATCGGGGGGACAGGGGGCTACGAGCAGTACTTC. It encodes CSAIGGTGGYEQYF.

At least ten counts were recorded for this clonotype. The chain couples TRBV12-3 or TRBV12-4 to TRBJ1-5; tentative D call: TRBD1 (6 bases). The CDR3 is 13 amino acids. V lost 6 bases and J lost 7, with 13 bases in between. The chain's CDR3 is CASRSTGSQPQHF. DNA of the CDR3: TGTGCCAGCAGATCGACAGGTAGCCAGCCCCAGCATTTT.

Ten or more counts support this clonotype. The CDR3 is CATLRQGITEAFF. CDR3 DNA sequence: TGTGCCACCCTTAGGCAGGGCATTACTGAAGCTTTCTTT. The chain has TRBV6-6 and TRBJ1-1, with D tentatively TRBD1 (5 bases). V lost 10 bases and J 5 bases, leaving 17 bases between the germline ends. Germline CDR1 MNHNY, CDR2 SVGAGI (reference sequence). The CDR3 runs 13 residues.

The J gene is TRBJ1-1, the V gene TRBV7-2; D unresolved. The CDR3 contains 13 residues. Germline V gene data show CDR1 as SGHTA and CDR2 as FQGNSA. V gave up 1 base and J gave up 4 bases, with 7 bases separating them. The CDR3 coding sequence is TGTGCCAGCAGCTTAGGGTCGGCCACTGAAGCTTTCTTT. It encodes CASSLGSATEAFF.

This rearrangement joins TRBV7-6 to TRBJ2-5; unclear D gene. Germline lookup yields CDR1 SGHVS and CDR2 FNYEAQ. Trimming left V 5 bases short and J 14 bases short, with 9 bases between. The CDR3 consists of 9 residues. This CDR3 reads CASSPTSYF. Written as DNA, the CDR3 is TGTGCCAGCAGCCCCACCTCTTACTTC.

This clonotype was seen at least ten times. The chain has TRBV28 and TRBJ1-1; TRBD1 might be the D (6 bases). V lost 7 bases to trimming and J lost 1 base, with 10 bases between them. The CDR3 is made up of 13 amino acids. Germline-derived CDR1 and CDR2 are MDHEN and SYDVKM. As DNA, the CDR3 is TGTGCCAGCATGGGACACCCGAACACTGAAGCTTTCTTT. Amino acids: CASMGHPNTEAFF.

This clonotype was counted many times. The chain uses TRBV14 and TRBJ1-1, with TRBD1 identical over 9 bases. CDR1 and CDR2 (germline): SGHDN, FVKESK. This CDR3 contains 15 residues. With V trimmed by 4 bases and J by 5 bases, 8 bases remained unmatched. The CDR3 region is CASSLRTGDRTEAFF. The CDR3 DNA follows: TGTGCCAGCAGCCTGAGGACAGGGGACCGAACTGAAGCTTTCTTT.

This clonotype was observed a few times. This rearrangement joins TRBV7-8 to TRBJ1-1; possibly TRBD1 for D (6 bases). The V gene's germline CDR1 is SGHVS and CDR2 FQNEAQ. The CDR3 covers 15 residues. The ends were cut back, 2 bases at V and 4 bases at J, with 14 bases in the middle. The CDR3 spells CASSLSSRGGTEAFF. Written as DNA, the CDR3 is TGTGCCAGCAGCTTATCGTCCCGAGGGGGCACTGAAGCTTTCTTT.

In its sample, this clonotype was seen a few times. V is TRBV12-3 or TRBV12-4 and J is TRBJ1-1, with D uncertain. CDR3 length: 14 amino acids. The V and J ends lost 0 bases and 0 bases respectively, with 5 bases between them. In nucleotides, the CDR3 is TGTGCCAGCAGTTTAGCAGGGATGAACACTGAAGCTTTCTTT. As protein: CASSLAGMNTEAFF.